This T cell receptor (beta chain) appears in the sequencing data of a study of blood T cell repertoires in COVID-19. Study context: Donors in the United States, Italy and Spain gave samples during acute or convalescent COVID-19. Sources were T cells, B-cell-depleted T cells, or PBMCs; the material itself was cDNA or gDNA.

TCRdb's table, derived via immunoSEQ multiplex PCR, lists solely in-frame clones and lacks some. This table holds tens of thousands of clones, about 85% found once. The CDR3 contains 17 residues. V was pared by 3 bases and J by 7 bases, with 8 bases of the junction left unmatched. Germline values: CDR1 SGHRS, CDR2 YFSETQ. This chain connects TRBV5-1 to TRBJ2-2; 14 positions match TRBD2. Sequencing was carried out using peripheral blood. This TCR derives from a human donor in a cohort sampled during active COVID-19. In DNA, the CDR3 is TGCGCCAGCAGCTCGACCGGGACTAGCGGGAGTGGCGGGGAGCTGTTTTTT. Translated: CASSSTGTSGSGGELFF.